The 30 T cell receptor beta chains below come from one sample, sequenced in a study of glioma-infiltrating T cells after dendritic cell vaccination. The table came from immunoSEQ multiplex PCR; TCRdb's copy has only in-frame clones and leaves some out. The sample includes about 73,000 clones, roughly four fifths seen only once; the top ten take around 2.3%. Sequenced material: blood, taken before dendritic cell vaccination. The receptors derive from a human donor with glioblastoma.

This chain joins TRBV2 and TRBJ1-2; the D is unclear. The CDR3 consists of 14 residues. The V and J ends lost 7 bases and 6 bases respectively, with 18 bases between them. Germline CDR1 is SNHLY and CDR2 is FYNNEI. CDR3 sequence (DNA): TGTGCCAGCACTCCATCCAATGGGCCGGATGGCTACACCTTC. Protein sequence: CASTPSNGPDGYTF.

V gene TRBV6-1 combines with J gene TRBJ2-7; 12 bases fit TRBD1. This CDR3 comprises 15 residues. The V and J ends lost 8 bases and 3 bases, in that order; junction bases with no gene match: 8. Germline loops: CDR1 MNHNS, CDR2 SASEGT. The CDR3 region is CASSSGTGGNYEQYV. CDR3 nucleotide sequence: TGTGCCAGCTCATCCGGGACAGGGGGCAACTACGAGCAGTACGTC.

The chain couples TRBV7-9 to TRBJ1-2, with D possibly TRBD1 on 5 matching bases. The V end was cut by 2 bases, the J end by 0 bases, with 10 bases between. CDR1 and CDR2 (germline): SEHNR, FQNEAQ (reference sequence). CDR3 size: 15 residues. The CDR3 bases are TGTGCCAGCAGCTTACTGGGGGGGACTAACTATGGCTACACCTTC. Its protein is CASSLLGGTNYGYTF.

This clone was detected a few times. The chain uses TRBV5-1 and TRBJ2-2, with TRBD1 matching 8 bases. V lost 2 bases, J lost 5 bases, and 5 bases stayed unmatched. In germline, CDR1 is SGHRS, CDR2 YFSETQ. The CDR3 loop spans 15 amino acids. The CDR3 coding sequence is TGCGCCAGCAGCTTACGGGACAGGAGGACCGGGGAGCTGTTTTTT. Protein sequence: CASSLRDRRTGELFF.

The chain recombines TRBV9 with TRBJ1-2, with 12 bases lining up with TRBD1. Germline V gives CDR1 SGDLS, CDR2 YYNGEE. The J segment lost 5 bases and the V segment lost 0 bases, leaving 5 bases of the junction unmatched. CDR3 length equals 16 residues. CDR3 bases: TGTGCCAGCAGCGTAGGGGGACAGGGGGCGCATTATGGCTACACCTTC. This sequence encodes CASSVGGQGAHYGYTF.

The gene calls are TRBV5-1 and TRBJ1-1, with unresolved D. CDR3 length: 13 amino acids. V was clipped by 6 bases and J by 1 base, with 10 bases between them. Germline V gene data show CDR1 as SGHRS and CDR2 as YFSETQ. For the CDR3, the DNA is TGCGCCAGCACGGAACAGCCGAACACTGAAGCTTTCTTT. As protein: CASTEQPNTEAFF.

V usage is TRBV18 and J usage is TRBJ2-5, with TRBD1 as a possible D gene (5 bases). From germline, CDR1 is KGHSH and CDR2 LQKENI. The V and J ends lost 3 bases and 3 bases respectively, with 8 bases between them. The CDR3 totals 13 residues. For the CDR3, the DNA is TGTGCCAGCTCACCTAAAGGGGAAGAGACCCAGTACTTC. Translation gives CASSPKGEETQYF.

The chain combines TRBV29-1 with TRBJ2-6, with 8 positions matching TRBD1. Trimming at V came to 5 bases and at J to 4 bases, leaving 4 bases not matched to a gene. CDR3 size: 14 residues. Germline V gives CDR1 SQVTM, CDR2 ANQGSEA. The CDR3 loop reads CSVWTGTGANVLTF. The CDR3 coding sequence is TGCAGCGTTTGGACAGGGACGGGGGCCAACGTCCTGACTTTC.

Details on this clone: Other DNA sequences in this sample translate to the same CDR3. The genes are TRBV9 and TRBJ2-1; the D gene is possibly TRBD2 (6 bases). Germline loops: CDR1 SGDLS, CDR2 YYNGEE. V was pared by 2 bases and J by 1 base, with 10 bases between. The CDR3 consists of 15 residues. The CDR3 nucleotides read TGTGCCAGCAGCGTTAGCGGATCGTCCTACAATGAGCAGTTCTTC. Translating gives CASSVSGSSYNEQFF.

The DNA for the CDR3 is TGTGCCACCAGCAGAGATATCGGGAATCAGCCCCAGCATTTT. Its protein is CATSRDIGNQPQHF. V and J are TRBV15 and TRBJ1-5, with no clear D. Trimming shortened V by 0 bases and J by 4 bases, and 7 bases separated the two germline ends. The length of the CDR3 is 14 residues. Germline V gene lookup returns CDR1 LNHNV and CDR2 YYDKDF (reference sequence).

Only one count was recorded for this clone. V gene TRBV21-1 combines with J gene TRBJ1-2. TRBV21-1 is noted as a pseudogene. The CDR3 is 16 amino acids. For the CDR3, the DNA is TGTGCCAGCAGCAAAGTGGTACGGGGAAGGATGGATGGCTACACCTTC. It specifies CASSKVVRGRMDGYTF.

The V call is TRBV5-1, the J call TRBJ1-2; D gene ambiguous. V dropped 0 bases and J dropped 5 bases, with 5 bases sitting between them. This CDR3 is 12 amino acids long. CDR1 is SGHRS, CDR2 YFSETQ, per germline. The CDR3: CASSLGAYGYTF. The CDR3 DNA sequence: TGCGCCAGCAGCTTGGGGGCATATGGCTACACCTTC.

This sequence joins TRBV7-9 and TRBJ2-1, with 11 bases matching TRBD2. The length of the CDR3 is 15 residues. The V gene's germline CDR1 is SEHNR and CDR2 FQNEAQ (reference sequence). J lost 7 bases, V lost 4 bases, and 6 bases had no gene match. The CDR3 DNA reads TGTGCCAGCAGCTCTTTAGCGGGAGGGTTGAATGAGCAGTTCTTC. Residues: CASSSLAGGLNEQFF. The full variable domain, in which reference TRBV7-9 and TRBJ2-1 provide the parts outside the CDR3, is DTGVSQNPRHKITKRGQNVTFRCDPISEHNRLYWYRQTLGQGPEFLTYFQNEAQLEKSRLLSDRFSAERPKGSFSTLEIQRTEQGDSAMYLCASSSLAGGLNEQFFGPGTRLTVL.

This chain links TRBV6-1 with TRBJ2-1; no clear D gene. Germline CDR1 is MNHNS and CDR2 is SASEGT. Trimming pared 7 bases from V and 5 bases from J, leaving 15 bases between. The CDR3 has 14 amino acids. The CDR3: CASTQSFLHNEQFF. CDR3 bases: TGTGCCAGCACACAGTCCTTCCTCCACAATGAGCAGTTCTTC.

The chain combines TRBV19 with TRBJ1-2; TRBD1 aligns across 12 bases. CDR1 is LNHDA, CDR2 SQIVND, per germline (reference sequence). Unmatched junction bases numbered 4, after V lost 5 bases and J lost 6 bases. The CDR3 sequence is 14 residues long. CDR3 sequence: CASSRDRGQDGYTF. In DNA, the CDR3 is TGTGCCAGTAGTCGGGACAGGGGGCAAGATGGCTACACCTTC.

The V call is TRBV15, the J call TRBJ2-2; 10 positions agree with TRBD1. The CDR3 extends over 15 amino acids. V was clipped by 7 bases and J by 4 bases; unmatched bases: 6. Germline assignment: CDR1 LNHNV and CDR2 YYDKDF (reference sequence). This chain's CDR3 is CATKRTGGSTGELFF. CDR3 DNA sequence: TGTGCCACCAAGCGGACAGGGGGGAGCACCGGGGAGCTGTTTTTT.

The genes are TRBV5-1 and TRBJ2-5; possible D gene TRBD1, 5 bases. In germline, CDR1 is SGHRS, CDR2 YFSETQ. The germline V and J ends were trimmed by 9 bases and 4 bases, with 13 bases remaining between them. This CDR3 spans 12 amino acids. The CDR3 DNA sequence: TGCGCCACCGGACACACGAGAGAGACCCAGTACTTC. This translates into CATGHTRETQYF.

V is TRBV27 and J is TRBJ2-2; 9 nucleotides line up with TRBD1. The CDR3 totals 18 residues. The V gene's germline CDR1 is MNHEY and CDR2 SMNVEV (reference sequence). V lost 6 bases to trimming and J lost 1 base; unmatched junction nucleotides: 12. CDR3 nucleotides: TGTGCCAGCAGCTCGCCGGGACAGGGTATGAAGAACACCGGGGAGCTGTTTTTT. Protein product: CASSSPGQGMKNTGELFF.

V gene TRBV4-2 combines with J gene TRBJ2-3, with D perhaps TRBD2 (6 bases). Deletions cut 8 bases from V and 6 bases from J, with 12 bases between. The CDR3 consists of 12 residues. The germline V gene encodes CDR1 LGHNA and CDR2 YNFKEQ. The CDR3 region has the DNA TGTGCCAGCGGGGACGGGACTGATACGCAGTATTTT. Its translation: CASGDGTDTQYF.

V usage is TRBV29-1 and J usage is TRBJ1-1; tentatively, D is TRBD1 (6 bases). The CDR3 is made up of 15 amino acids. Between the trimmed V and J ends, which lost 6 bases and 1 base, there was a span of 18 bases. Germline V gene data show CDR1 as SQVTM and CDR2 as ANQGSEA. DNA of the CDR3: TGCAGCGTCTCCCCCGGGGGGGGCACGAACACTGAAGCTTTCTTT. The encoded protein is CSVSPGGGTNTEAFF.

The rearrangement links TRBV7-2 to TRBJ2-4; the D is unclear. CDR1 and CDR2 (germline): SGHTA, FQGNSA. V was pared by 2 bases and J by 8 bases, with 4 bases between. The CDR3 covers 11 residues. This CDR3 reads CASSLRDIQYF. DNA for the CDR3: TGTGCCAGCAGCTTACGGGACATTCAGTACTTC.

The chain links TRBV5-1 to TRBJ1-2; 9 positions agree with TRBD1. The germline V gene encodes CDR1 SGHRS and CDR2 YFSETQ. This CDR3 spans 17 amino acids. The V and J ends lost 2 bases and 5 bases, in that order; junction bases with no gene match: 13. The CDR3 protein is CASSFDQGQGEDYGYTF. CDR3 bases: TGCGCCAGCAGCTTCGACCAGGGACAGGGCGAGGATTATGGCTACACCTTC.

The chain is built from TRBV5-5 and TRBJ2-5, with a possible D match to TRBD1 (6 bases). CDR1 SGHKS and CDR2 YYEKEE come from the germline V gene (reference sequence). V lost 4 bases to trimming and J lost 5 bases, with 9 bases between them. The CDR3 has 12 amino acids. CDR3 in amino acids: CASSLTGETQYF. The CDR3 coding sequence is TGTGCCAGCAGCCTCACAGGGGAGACCCAGTACTTC. Full variable domain (missing parts from reference TRBV5-5 and TRBJ2-5): DAGVTQSPTHLIKTRGQQVTLRCSPISGHKSVSWYQQVLGQGPQFIFQYYEKEERGRGNFPDRFSARQFPNYSSELNVNALLLGDSALYLCASSLTGETQYFGPGTRLLVL.

This chain joins TRBV2 and TRBJ1-2; D is undetermined. The CDR3 is 14 residues long. Germline lookup yields CDR1 SNHLY and CDR2 FYNNEI. Trimming pared 7 bases from V and 4 bases from J, leaving 16 bases between. CDR3 sequence: CASNLREGAYGYTF. CDR3 in DNA: TGTGCCAGCAACCTAAGGGAGGGCGCCTATGGCTACACCTTC. Full variable domain (remainder filled in from reference TRBV2 and TRBJ1-2): EPEVTQTPSHQVTQMGQEVILRCVPISNHLYFYWYRQILGQKVEFLVSFYNNEISEKSEIFDDQFSVERPDGSNFTLKIRSTKLEDSAMYFCASNLREGAYGYTFGSGTRLTVV.

This sequence joins TRBV10-3 and TRBJ2-3, with 15 positions matching TRBD2. Germline loops: CDR1 ENHRY, CDR2 SYGVKD. This CDR3 has 18 amino acids. The V segment lost 4 bases and the J segment 3 bases; nucleotides outside the gene matches: 8. This CDR3 is CAISGTSGRAEGTDTQYF. DNA of the CDR3: TGTGCCATCAGTGGGACTAGCGGGAGGGCCGAAGGGACAGATACGCAGTATTTT.

The chain carries TRBV6-5 and TRBJ1-1; D gene uncertain. Germline CDR1 reads MNHEY; CDR2 reads SVGAGI. The V and J ends lost 5 bases and 0 bases respectively, with 7 bases between them. CDR3 length: 13 amino acids. CDR3 protein: CASSRDMNTEAFF. In DNA form, the CDR3 reads TGTGCCAGCAGTCGGGATATGAACACTGAAGCTTTCTTT.

This clone was recorded once. The chain is built from TRBV7-3 and TRBJ1-6; D might be TRBD1 (5 bases). This CDR3 has 14 residues. The V gene's germline CDR1 is SGHTA and CDR2 FQGTGA. Trimming pared 5 bases from V and 9 bases from J, leaving 14 bases between. CDR3 nucleotides: TGTGCCAGCAGCCGGACGGGGGAAAGTTCACCCCTCCACTTT. Translating gives CASSRTGESSPLHF.

The chain is built from TRBV4-2 and TRBJ1-1; 7 bases are a match to TRBD1. V was pared by 3 bases and J by 2 bases, with 12 bases of the junction left unmatched. Germline V gene data show CDR1 as LGHNA and CDR2 as YNFKEQ. This CDR3 spans 17 amino acids. CDR3 in DNA: TGTGCCAGCAGCCAGTTCCCCCTCGGGACAGATAACACTGAAGCTTTCTTT. Protein product: CASSQFPLGTDNTEAFF.

The chain joins TRBV19 to TRBJ2-7, with 7 bases identical to TRBD1. CDR1 is LNHDA and CDR2 is SQIVND in the germline V gene (reference sequence). V dropped 8 bases and J dropped 3; count of bases not matched to a gene: 7. The CDR3 totals 13 residues. CDR3 sequence (DNA): TGTGCCAGTTCTGGGACAGACAACTACGAGCAGTACTTC. Residues: CASSGTDNYEQYF.

This chain uses TRBV19 with TRBJ2-1, with 10 bases aligning to TRBD2. There are 15 residues in the CDR3. Germline V gene data show CDR1 as LNHDA and CDR2 as SQIVND (reference sequence). The trim removed 4 bases at V and 7 bases at J, leaving 7 bases unmatched. The CDR3 DNA reads TGTGCCAGTAGTAGTCCTAGCGGGAGAGTGAATGAGCAGTTCTTC. Its translation is CASSSPSGRVNEQFF.